This T cell receptor beta chain came from a study of blood T cell repertoires in COVID-19. Those designated as exposed participants met a COVID-19 case within 2 weeks before study entry. Libraries were prepared by immunoSEQ multiplex PCR; TCRdb keeps only in-frame clonotypes and omits some of them. The data contain about 230,000 clones, 75% to 90% of them singletons. Sequenced material: PBMCs or T cells enriched from blood (not recorded which). The sequence was obtained from a woman in her 30s who had been exposed to COVID-19.

CDR3 sequence: CASRGSLSNQPQHF. The CDR3 coding sequence is TGTGCCAGCCGTGGGAGCCTTAGCAATCAGCCCCAGCATTTT. This chain links TRBV28 with TRBJ1-5; D is ambiguous. Germline loops: CDR1 MDHEN, CDR2 SYDVKM. The CDR3 length is 14 residues. The V and J ends lost 8 bases and 0 bases respectively, with 11 bases between them.